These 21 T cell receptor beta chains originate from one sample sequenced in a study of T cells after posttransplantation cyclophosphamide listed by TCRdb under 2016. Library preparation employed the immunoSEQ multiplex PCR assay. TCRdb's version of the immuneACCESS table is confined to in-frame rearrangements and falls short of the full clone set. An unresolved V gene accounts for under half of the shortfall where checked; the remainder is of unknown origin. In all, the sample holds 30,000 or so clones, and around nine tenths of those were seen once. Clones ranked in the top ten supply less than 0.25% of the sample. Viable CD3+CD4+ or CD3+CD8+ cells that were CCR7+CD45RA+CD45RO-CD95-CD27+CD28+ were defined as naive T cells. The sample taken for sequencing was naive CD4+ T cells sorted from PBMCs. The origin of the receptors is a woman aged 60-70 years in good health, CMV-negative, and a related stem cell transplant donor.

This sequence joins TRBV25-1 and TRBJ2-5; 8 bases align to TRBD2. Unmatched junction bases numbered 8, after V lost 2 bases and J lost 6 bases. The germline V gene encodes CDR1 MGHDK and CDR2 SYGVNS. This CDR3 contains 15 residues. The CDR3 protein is CASSEMGGRSQTQYF. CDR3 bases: TGTGCCAGCAGTGAAATGGGCGGGAGGTCTCAGACCCAGTACTTC.

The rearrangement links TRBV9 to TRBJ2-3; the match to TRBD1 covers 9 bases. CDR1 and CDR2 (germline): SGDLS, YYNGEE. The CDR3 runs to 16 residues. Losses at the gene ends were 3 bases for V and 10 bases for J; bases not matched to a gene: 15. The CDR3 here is CASSEGGGQGPSAQYF. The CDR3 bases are TGTGCCAGCAGCGAGGGGGGGGGACAGGGCCCTTCCGCGCAGTATTTT.

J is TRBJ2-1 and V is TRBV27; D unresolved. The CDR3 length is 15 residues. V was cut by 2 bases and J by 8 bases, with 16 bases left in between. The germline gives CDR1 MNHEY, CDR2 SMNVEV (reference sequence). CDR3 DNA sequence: TGTGCCAGCAGTTTAAAAGACGCCCGAGGTTATGAGCAGTTCTTC. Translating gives CASSLKDARGYEQFF.

The CDR3: CASSTVAGESTGELFF. The DNA for the CDR3 is TGTGCCAGTAGTACCGTAGCGGGAGAGAGCACCGGGGAGCTGTTTTTT. This chain uses TRBV19 with TRBJ2-2; 9 bases are a match to TRBD2. The CDR3 has 16 amino acids. Germline CDR1 reads LNHDA; CDR2 reads SQIVND (reference sequence). V was pared by 4 bases and J by 4 bases, with 7 bases of the junction left unmatched.

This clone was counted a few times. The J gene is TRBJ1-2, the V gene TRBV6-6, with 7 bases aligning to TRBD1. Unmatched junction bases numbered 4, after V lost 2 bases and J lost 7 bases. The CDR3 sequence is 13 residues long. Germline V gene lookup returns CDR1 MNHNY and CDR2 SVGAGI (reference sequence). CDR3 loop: CASSYQGVRGYTF. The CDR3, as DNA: TGTGCCAGCAGTTACCAGGGGGTCCGTGGCTACACCTTC.

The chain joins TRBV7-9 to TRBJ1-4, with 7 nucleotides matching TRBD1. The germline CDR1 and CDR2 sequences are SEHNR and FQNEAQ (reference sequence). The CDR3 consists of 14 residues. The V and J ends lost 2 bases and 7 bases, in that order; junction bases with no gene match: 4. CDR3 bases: TGTGCCAGCAGCTTAAAGGGGGCAGGTGAAAAACTGTTTTTT. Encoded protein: CASSLKGAGEKLFF.

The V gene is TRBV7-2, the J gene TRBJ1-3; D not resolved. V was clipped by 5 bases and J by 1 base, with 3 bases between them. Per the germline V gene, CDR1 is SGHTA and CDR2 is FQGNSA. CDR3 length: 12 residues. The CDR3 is CASSQSGNTIYF. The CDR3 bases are TGTGCCAGCAGCCAATCTGGAAACACCATATATTTT.

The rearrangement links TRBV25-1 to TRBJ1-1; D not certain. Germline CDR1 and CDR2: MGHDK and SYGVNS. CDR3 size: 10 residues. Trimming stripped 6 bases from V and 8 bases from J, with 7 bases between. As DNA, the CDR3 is TGTGCCAGCAGGCGAGCGGAAGCTTTCTTT. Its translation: CASRRAEAFF. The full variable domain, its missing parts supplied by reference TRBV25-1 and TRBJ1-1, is EADIYQTPRYLVIGTGKKITLECSQTMGHDKMYWYQQDPGMELHLIHYSYGVNSTEKGDLSSESTVSRIRTEHFPLTLESARPSHTSQYLCASRRAEAFFGQGTRLTVV.

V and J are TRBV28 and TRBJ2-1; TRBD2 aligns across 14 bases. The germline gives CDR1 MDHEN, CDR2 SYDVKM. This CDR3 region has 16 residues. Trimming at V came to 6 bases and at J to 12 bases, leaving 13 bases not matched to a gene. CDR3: CASSKTPGLAGVPQFF. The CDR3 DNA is TGTGCCAGCAGCAAGACTCCGGGACTAGCGGGAGTGCCGCAGTTCTTC. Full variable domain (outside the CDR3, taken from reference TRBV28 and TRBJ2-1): DVKVTQSSRYLVKRTGEKVFLECVQDMDHENMFWYRQDPGLGLRLIYFSYDVKMKEKGDIPEGYSVSREKKERFSLILESASTNQTSMYLCASSKTPGLAGVPQFFGPGTRLTVL.

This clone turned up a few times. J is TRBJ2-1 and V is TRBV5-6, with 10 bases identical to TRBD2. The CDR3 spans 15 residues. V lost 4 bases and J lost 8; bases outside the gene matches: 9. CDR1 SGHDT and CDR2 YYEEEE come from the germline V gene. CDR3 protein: CASSPGLATTHEQFF. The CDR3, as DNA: TGTGCCAGCAGCCCGGGACTAGCGACGACCCATGAGCAGTTCTTC.

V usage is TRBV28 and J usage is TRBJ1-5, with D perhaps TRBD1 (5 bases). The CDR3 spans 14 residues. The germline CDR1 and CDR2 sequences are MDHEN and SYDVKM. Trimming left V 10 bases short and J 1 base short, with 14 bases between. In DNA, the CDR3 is TGTGCCACCCTAAGGGCAGGGAGCAATCAGCCCCAGCATTTT. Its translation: CATLRAGSNQPQHF.

In DNA form, the CDR3 reads TGTGCCAGTAGTATGCTCGGGAGCTATGAAAAACTGTTTTTT. Translation gives CASSMLGSYEKLFF. V is TRBV19 and J is TRBJ1-4; D gene unclear. This CDR3 spans 14 amino acids. Germline loops: CDR1 LNHDA, CDR2 SQIVND (reference sequence). Between the trimmed V and J ends, which lost 3 bases and 6 bases, there was a span of 11 bases.

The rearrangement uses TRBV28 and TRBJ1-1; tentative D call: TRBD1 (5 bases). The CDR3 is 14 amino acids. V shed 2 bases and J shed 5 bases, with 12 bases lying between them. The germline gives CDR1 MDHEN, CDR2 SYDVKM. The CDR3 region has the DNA TGTGCCAGCAGTTTAAGGGGCGCGAGAACTGAAGCTTTCTTT. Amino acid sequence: CASSLRGARTEAFF.

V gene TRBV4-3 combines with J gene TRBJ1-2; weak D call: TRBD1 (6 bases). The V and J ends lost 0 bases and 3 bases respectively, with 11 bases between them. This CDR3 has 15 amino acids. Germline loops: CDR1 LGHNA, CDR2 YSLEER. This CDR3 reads CASSQDAGADYGYTF. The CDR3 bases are TGCGCCAGCAGCCAAGATGCAGGGGCCGACTATGGCTACACCTTC.

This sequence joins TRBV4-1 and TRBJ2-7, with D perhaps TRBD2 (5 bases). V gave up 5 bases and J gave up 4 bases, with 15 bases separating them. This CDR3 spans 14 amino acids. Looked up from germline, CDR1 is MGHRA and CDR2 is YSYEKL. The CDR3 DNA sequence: TGCGCCAGCAGCTCTTCTGGGAGTCCGTACGAGCAGTACTTC. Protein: CASSSSGSPYEQYF.

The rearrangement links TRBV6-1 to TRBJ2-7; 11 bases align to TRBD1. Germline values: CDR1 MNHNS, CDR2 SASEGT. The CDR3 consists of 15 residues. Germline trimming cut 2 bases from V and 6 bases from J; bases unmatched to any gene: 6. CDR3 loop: CASSEWDRGLGEQYF. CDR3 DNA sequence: TGTGCCAGCAGTGAATGGGACAGGGGGTTAGGCGAGCAGTACTTC.

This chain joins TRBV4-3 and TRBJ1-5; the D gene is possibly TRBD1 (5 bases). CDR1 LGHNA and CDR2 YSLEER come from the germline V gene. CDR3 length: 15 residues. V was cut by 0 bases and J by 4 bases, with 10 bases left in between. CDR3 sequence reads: CASSQDLSGNQPQHF. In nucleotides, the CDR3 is TGCGCCAGCAGCCAAGATCTTTCAGGGAATCAGCCCCAGCATTTT.

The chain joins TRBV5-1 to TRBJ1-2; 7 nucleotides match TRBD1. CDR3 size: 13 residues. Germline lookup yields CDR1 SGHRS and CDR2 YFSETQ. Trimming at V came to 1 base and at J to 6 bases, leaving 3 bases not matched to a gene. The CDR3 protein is CASSLSTGDGYTF. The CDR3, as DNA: TGCGCCAGCAGCTTGTCTACAGGGGATGGCTACACCTTC.

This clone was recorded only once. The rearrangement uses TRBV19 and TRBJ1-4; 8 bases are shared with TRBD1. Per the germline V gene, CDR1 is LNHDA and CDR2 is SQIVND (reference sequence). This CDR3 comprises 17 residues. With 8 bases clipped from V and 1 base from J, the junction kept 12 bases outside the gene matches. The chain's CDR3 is CASGSRDRGRTNEKLFF. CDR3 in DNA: TGTGCCAGTGGTTCTCGAGACAGGGGCCGAACTAATGAAAAACTGTTTTTT.

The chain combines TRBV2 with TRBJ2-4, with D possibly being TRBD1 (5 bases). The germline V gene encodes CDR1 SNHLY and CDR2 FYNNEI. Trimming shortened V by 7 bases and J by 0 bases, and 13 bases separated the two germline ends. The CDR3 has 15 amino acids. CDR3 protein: CASTPDNLAKNIQYF. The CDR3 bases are TGTGCCAGCACCCCGGACAACCTAGCCAAAAACATTCAGTACTTC.

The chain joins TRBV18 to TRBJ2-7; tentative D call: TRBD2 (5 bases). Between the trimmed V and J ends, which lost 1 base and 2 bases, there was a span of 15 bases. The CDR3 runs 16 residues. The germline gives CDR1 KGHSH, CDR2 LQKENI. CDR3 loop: CASSPLPERTAYEQYF. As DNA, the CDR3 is TGTGCCAGCTCACCACTACCGGAGCGGACGGCCTACGAGCAGTACTTC.